This TCR beta chain comes out of a study of human T cells and chemical hapten exposure. Time point reported: pre-sensitization, week 0. Noted treatment: therapeutic diphenylcyclopropenone sensitization with weekly scalp DPC. During construction of the library, unique molecular identifiers were attached to individual cDNA molecules for quantitative, reproducible TCR counting. Via MiXCR, TCRdb re-called the RACE reads, giving one row per CDR3 protein. The profile shows 250,000 or so distinct CDR3 sequences, approximately 8.4% of them singletons. J gave up 6 bases and V 2 bases, and 0 bases lay outside the gene matches. This CDR3 spans 14 amino acids. Germline CDR1 MGHRA, CDR2 YSYEKL.

This specimen consisted of whole blood, obtained in connection with sensitization to the hapten diphenylcyclopropenone (DPC). V is TRBV4-1 and J is TRBJ2-3, with TRBD2 identical over 12 bases. This sequence originates from a woman in her forties with alopecia areata. Some clones in this sample may be carry-over from other donors' samples. CDR3: CASSQLAGGDTQYF. The CDR3 coding sequence is TGCGCCAGCAGCCAACTAGCGGGAGGGGATACGCAGTATTTT.